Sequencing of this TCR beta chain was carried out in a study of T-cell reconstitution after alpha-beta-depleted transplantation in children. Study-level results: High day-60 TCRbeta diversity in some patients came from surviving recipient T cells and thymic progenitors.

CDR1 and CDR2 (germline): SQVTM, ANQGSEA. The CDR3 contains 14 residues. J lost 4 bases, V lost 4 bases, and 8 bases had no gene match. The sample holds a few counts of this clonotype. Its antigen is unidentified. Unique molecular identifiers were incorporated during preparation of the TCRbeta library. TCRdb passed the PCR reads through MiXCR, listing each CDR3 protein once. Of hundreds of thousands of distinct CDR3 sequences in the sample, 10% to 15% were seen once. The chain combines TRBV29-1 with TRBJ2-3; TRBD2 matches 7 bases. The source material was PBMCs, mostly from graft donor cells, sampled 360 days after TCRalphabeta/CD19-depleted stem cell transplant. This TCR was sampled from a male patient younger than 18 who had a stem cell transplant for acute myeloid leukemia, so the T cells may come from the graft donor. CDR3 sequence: CSVVLQRGADTQYF. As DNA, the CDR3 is TGCAGCGTTGTACTCCAACGGGGGGCAGATACGCAGTATTTT.